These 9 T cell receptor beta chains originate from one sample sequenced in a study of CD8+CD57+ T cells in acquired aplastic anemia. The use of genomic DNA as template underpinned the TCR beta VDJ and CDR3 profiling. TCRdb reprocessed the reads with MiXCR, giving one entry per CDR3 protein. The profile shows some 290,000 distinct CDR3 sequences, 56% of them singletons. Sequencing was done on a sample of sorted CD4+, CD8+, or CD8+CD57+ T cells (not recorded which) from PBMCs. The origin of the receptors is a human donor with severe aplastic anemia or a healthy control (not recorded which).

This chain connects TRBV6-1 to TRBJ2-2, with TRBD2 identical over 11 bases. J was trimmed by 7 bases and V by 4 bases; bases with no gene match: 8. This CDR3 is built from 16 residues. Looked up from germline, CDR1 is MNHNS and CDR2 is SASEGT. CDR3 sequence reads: CASSVSGGAKGGELFF. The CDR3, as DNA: TGTGCCAGCAGTGTTAGCGGGGGGGCCAAGGGCGGGGAGCTGTTTTTT.

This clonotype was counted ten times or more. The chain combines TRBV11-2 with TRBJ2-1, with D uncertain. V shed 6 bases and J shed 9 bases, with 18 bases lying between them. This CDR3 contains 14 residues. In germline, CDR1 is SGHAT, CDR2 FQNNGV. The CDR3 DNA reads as TGTGCCAGCAGGGTCCCAAAGGGTGTGGGTGAGCAGTTCTTC. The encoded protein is CASRVPKGVGEQFF.

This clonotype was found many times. The CDR3 coding sequence is TGTGCCAGCATGAGAGAAGGGTCCTATGGCTACACCTTC. Translated: CASMREGSYGYTF. J is TRBJ1-2 and V is TRBV25-1; D gene uncertain. V was pared by 7 bases and J by 4 bases, with 13 bases between. The CDR3 contains 13 residues. Germline V gene data show CDR1 as MGHDK and CDR2 as SYGVNS.

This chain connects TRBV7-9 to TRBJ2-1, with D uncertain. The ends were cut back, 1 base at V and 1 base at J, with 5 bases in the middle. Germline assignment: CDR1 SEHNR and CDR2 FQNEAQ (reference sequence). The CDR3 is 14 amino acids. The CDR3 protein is CASSLDSSYNEQFF. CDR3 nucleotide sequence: TGTGCCAGCAGCTTAGACAGTTCCTACAATGAGCAGTTCTTC.

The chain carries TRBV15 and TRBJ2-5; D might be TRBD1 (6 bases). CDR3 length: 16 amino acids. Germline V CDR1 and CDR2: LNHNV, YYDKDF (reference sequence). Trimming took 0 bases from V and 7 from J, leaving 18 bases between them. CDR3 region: CATSRDGRGPGGTQYF. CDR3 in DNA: TGTGCCACCAGCAGAGATGGCAGGGGTCCGGGTGGGACCCAGTACTTC.

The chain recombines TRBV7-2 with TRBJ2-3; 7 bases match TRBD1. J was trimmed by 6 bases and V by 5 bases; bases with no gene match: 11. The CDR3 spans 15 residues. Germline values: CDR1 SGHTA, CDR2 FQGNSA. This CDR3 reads CASSVGTALPDTQYF. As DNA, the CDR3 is TGTGCCAGCAGCGTAGGGACAGCCCTGCCGGATACGCAGTATTTT.

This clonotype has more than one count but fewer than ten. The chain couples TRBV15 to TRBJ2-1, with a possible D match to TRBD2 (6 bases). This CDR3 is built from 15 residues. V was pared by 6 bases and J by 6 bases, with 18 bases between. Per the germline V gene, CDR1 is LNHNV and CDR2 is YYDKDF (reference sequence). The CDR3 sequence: CATSTGTDGGNEQFF. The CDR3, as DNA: TGTGCCACCAGTACCGGGACCGACGGGGGCAATGAGCAGTTCTTC.

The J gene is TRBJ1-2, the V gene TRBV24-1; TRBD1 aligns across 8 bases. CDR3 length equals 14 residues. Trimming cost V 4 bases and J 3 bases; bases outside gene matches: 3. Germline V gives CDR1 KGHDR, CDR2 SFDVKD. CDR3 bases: TGTGCCACCAGTGACTACAGGGGGGACTATGGCTACACCTTC. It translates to CATSDYRGDYGYTF.

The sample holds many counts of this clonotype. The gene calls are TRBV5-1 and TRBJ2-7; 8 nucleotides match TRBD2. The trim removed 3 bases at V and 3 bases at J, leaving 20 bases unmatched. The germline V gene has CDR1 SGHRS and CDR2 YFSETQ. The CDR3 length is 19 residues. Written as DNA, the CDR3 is TGCGCCAGCAGCTCGGCCCGAACAGGACTAGCCCCGGGTGGCTACGAGCAGTACTTC. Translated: CASSSARTGLAPGGYEQYF.